What follows are 13 T cell receptor beta chains derived from one specimen sequenced in a study of response to subunit inactivated influenza vaccine. TCRdb used MiXCR to reprocess the RT-PCR reads, holding one entry per CDR3 protein. Of around 540,000 distinct CDR3 sequences listed, roughly 12% were seen once; the top ten hold about 10%. Material: PBMCs from blood, obtained on the day of vaccination. These receptors were obtained from a man in his fifties who received an inactivated influenza vaccine.

A few counts support this clonotype. The genes are TRBV29-1 and TRBJ2-4; the match to TRBD2 covers 8 bases. This CDR3 contains 16 residues. Germline CDR1 SQVTM, CDR2 ANQGSEA. The junction had 10 bases not matched to a gene; V was cut back by 4 bases and J by 2 bases. The CDR3 sequence: CSVVLRGGGTKNIQYF. Written as DNA, the CDR3 is TGCAGCGTTGTCCTTCGGGGGGGTGGAACCAAAAACATTCAGTACTTC.

There are a few counts of this clonotype. V usage is TRBV6-1 and J usage is TRBJ2-5, with D possibly TRBD1 on 6 matching bases. Per germline, CDR1 MNHNS and CDR2 SASEGT. The CDR3 runs to 13 residues. V lost 8 bases, J lost 0 bases, and 10 bases lay in between. The CDR3 DNA sequence: TGTGCCAGCGCCCAGGGGTACCAAGAGACCCAGTACTTC. Translated: CASAQGYQETQYF.

The sample holds a few counts of this clonotype. The J gene is TRBJ2-5, the V gene TRBV6-5; D is perhaps TRBD1 (6 bases). The V gene's germline CDR1 is MNHEY and CDR2 SVGAGI. The V and J ends lost 0 bases and 5 bases respectively, with 13 bases between them. The CDR3 sequence is 15 residues long. The CDR3 sequence is CASSYSQGTGETQYF. CDR3 DNA: TGTGCCAGCAGTTACTCGCAGGGTACAGGGGAGACCCAGTACTTC.

This clonotype was detected many times. J is TRBJ2-7 and V is TRBV20-1; TRBD1 matches 12 bases. The J segment lost 0 bases and the V segment lost 6 bases, leaving 9 bases of the junction unmatched. The germline V gene encodes CDR1 DFQATT and CDR2 SNEGSKA (reference sequence). This CDR3 has 16 residues. The CDR3 nucleotides are TGCAGTGCAACCGGGACAGGGGGCCCAAGCTCCTACGAGCAGTACTTC. Translation: CSATGTGGPSSYEQYF.

This clonotype was counted at least ten times. This chain joins TRBV25-1 and TRBJ2-7, with D possibly matching TRBD1 (6 bases). The CDR3 extends over 15 amino acids. The V gene's germline CDR1 is MGHDK and CDR2 SYGVNS. V gave up 9 bases and J gave up 2 bases, with 20 bases separating them. The CDR3 nucleotides are TGTGCCAGTCGCGCTACCGACAGGTTTACCTACGAGCAGTACTTC. Its protein product is CASRATDRFTYEQYF.

This clonotype was seen a few times. The chain combines TRBV7-9 with TRBJ2-1, with 10 bases matching TRBD2. CDR3 length: 17 amino acids. V dropped 5 bases and J dropped 7; count of bases not matched to a gene: 14. Germline V lookup: CDR1 SEHNR, CDR2 FQNEAQ (reference sequence). CDR3 in amino acids: CASSATRLAGARNEQFF. In DNA form, the CDR3 reads TGTGCCAGCAGCGCAACCCGGCTAGCGGGAGCTAGGAATGAGCAGTTCTTC.

There are a few counts of this clonotype. The rearrangement uses TRBV20-1 and TRBJ1-4; D perhaps matches TRBD1 (6 bases). Trimming took 7 bases from V and 7 from J, leaving 16 bases between them. Per the germline V gene, CDR1 is DFQATT and CDR2 is SNEGSKA (reference sequence). This CDR3 spans 13 amino acids. The CDR3 region has the DNA TGCAGTGTCAAGTCCACAGGGAGTGAAAAACTGTTTTTT. This gives the protein CSVKSTGSEKLFF.

This chain links TRBV5-5 with TRBJ2-7; 8 bases are shared with TRBD1. In germline, CDR1 is SGHKS, CDR2 YYEKEE (reference sequence). This CDR3 has 14 amino acids. J gave up 2 bases and V 4 bases, and 5 bases lay outside the gene matches. CDR3 in amino acids: CASSNRDRTYEQYF. Written as DNA, the CDR3 is TGTGCCAGCAGCAACCGGGACAGGACCTACGAGCAGTACTTC.

The chain joins TRBV20-1 to TRBJ2-7; D remains ambiguous. Trimming stripped 5 bases from V and 4 bases from J, with 12 bases between. Germline values: CDR1 DFQATT, CDR2 SNEGSKA (reference sequence). The CDR3 contains 12 residues. The CDR3 bases are TGCAGTGCTGTTGAGAGTACGTACGAGCAGTACTTC. It codes for CSAVESTYEQYF.

This clonotype was detected only a few times. The genes are TRBV5-1 and TRBJ2-2; 12 bases line up with TRBD2. V lost 4 bases, J lost 4 bases, and 5 bases stayed unmatched. The CDR3 has 16 amino acids. Germline V gene lookup returns CDR1 SGHRS and CDR2 YFSETQ. For the CDR3, the DNA is TGCGCCAGCAGCCCCCTAGCGGGGGGGAGCACCGGGGAGCTGTTTTTT. It yields the protein CASSPLAGGSTGELFF. The full variable domain, in which reference TRBV5-1 and TRBJ2-2 provide the parts outside the CDR3, is KAGVTQTPRYLIKTRGQQVTLSCSPISGHRSVSWYQQTPGQGLQFLFEYFSETQRNKGNFPGRFSGRQFSNSRSEMNVSTLELGDSALYLCASSPLAGGSTGELFFGEGSRLTVL.

This clonotype has a count of ten or more. The chain joins TRBV5-1 to TRBJ2-2, with D possibly being TRBD1 (6 bases). V dropped 1 base and J dropped 4 bases, with 11 bases sitting between them. The CDR3 has 15 residues. The V gene's germline CDR1 is SGHRS and CDR2 YFSETQ. CDR3 in amino acids: CASSLQGRGTGELFF. CDR3 sequence (DNA): TGCGCCAGCAGCTTGCAGGGGCGAGGCACCGGGGAGCTGTTTTTT.

This clonotype came up a few times. This rearrangement joins TRBV4-3 to TRBJ1-2; a possible D gene is TRBD1 (5 bases). The CDR3 covers 15 residues. V was trimmed by 2 bases and J by 4 bases, leaving 14 bases between them. From germline, CDR1 is LGHNA and CDR2 YSLEER. The CDR3 bases are TGCGCCAGCAGCCAACCCGGGGCCGGGCCCTATGGCTACACCTTC. Its protein is CASSQPGAGPYGYTF.

This clonotype was seen only a few times. This chain connects TRBV5-1 to TRBJ1-1, with no clear D. CDR1 is SGHRS and CDR2 is YFSETQ in the germline V gene. Trimming cost V 3 bases and J 0 bases, with 15 bases left between them. This CDR3 region has 16 residues. CDR3 sequence (DNA): TGCGCCAGCAGCTATGGGCCCCAGGATATGAACACTGAAGCTTTCTTT. Its translation: CASSYGPQDMNTEAFF.